A selection of T cell receptor beta chains follows, all from one sample in a study of blood T cell repertoires in COVID-19. Sequencing used immunoSEQ multiplex PCR; TCRdb keeps in-frame clones, though not all of them. The sample carries over 100,000 clones, 80% recorded once. The sequencing input was peripheral blood. Source of these receptors: a human donor in a cohort sampled during active or convalescent COVID-19. Each CDR3 is given with its conserved first and last residue. The D gene is left open where the match is weak. Clone sizes are given selectively: once, few, many, or a class where the clone is expanded.

d_call j_call clone_size v_call cdr3_aa cdr3_nt
TRBD1 TRBJ1-2 . TRBV9 CASRTRDSGINYGYTF TGTGCCAGCAGAACCCGGGACAGCGGTATTAACTATGGCTACACCTTC
. TRBJ2-7 . TRBV6-6 CASSYSSGAFSYEQYF TGTGCCAGCAGTTACTCGAGTGGAGCTTTCTCCTACGAGCAGTACTTC
. TRBJ2-3 . TRBV5-1 CASSLFGGFTDTQYF TGCGCCAGCAGCTTATTCGGCGGGTTCACAGATACGCAGTATTTT
. TRBJ1-1 . TRBV11-2 CASSLVFRGSEAFF TGTGCCAGCAGCTTAGTCTTCAGGGGCTCTGAAGCTTTCTTT
TRBD2 TRBJ2-1 . TRBV7-2 CASSFGGLAYNEQFF TGTGCCAGCAGCTTTGGGGGACTAGCGTACAATGAGCAGTTCTTC
TRBD2 TRBJ2-1 . TRBV4-3 CASSHSRLAEYNEQFF TGCGCCAGCAGCCATTCACGACTAGCCGAGTACAATGAGCAGTTCTTC
. TRBJ1-1 . TRBV19 CASSIRTRNTEAFF TGTGCCAGTAGTATCAGGACACGGAACACTGAAGCTTTCTTT
. TRBJ2-1 . TRBV7-2 CASSLGRGGYNEQFF TGTGCCAGCAGCTTAGGACGAGGGGGATACAATGAGCAGTTCTTC
TRBD1 TRBJ1-2 . TRBV6-6 CASSPQGSRVYGYTF TGTGCCAGCAGTCCACAGGGGTCCCGGGTCTATGGCTACACCTTC
. TRBJ2-5 . TRBV6-5 CASSRTDGTQYF TGTGCCAGCAGTCGGACAGACGGGACCCAGTACTTC
. TRBJ2-1 . TRBV10-3 CAISETLRGSYNEQFF TGTGCCATCAGTGAGACCTTACGGGGGTCCTACAATGAGCAGTTCTTC
. TRBJ2-3 . TRBV19 CASNRRTAGVDTQYF TGTGCCAGTAACCGCCGGACGGCGGGTGTTGATACGCAGTATTTT
. TRBJ2-7 medium-sized TRBV6-6 CASNPWGTGAYEQYF TGTGCCAGCAATCCCTGGGGGACGGGAGCCTACGAGCAGTACTTC
TRBD1 TRBJ1-2 . TRBV4-3 CASSQDPGGHYGYTF TGCGCCAGCAGCCAAGATCCAGGGGGCCACTATGGCTACACCTTC
TRBD2 TRBJ2-3 . TRBV25-1 CASSAIAGSTDTQYF TGTGCCAGCAGTGCGATAGCGGGAAGCACAGATACGCAGTATTTT
. TRBJ1-2 . TRBV6-6 CASSYPLTGGAYGYTF TGTGCCAGCAGTTACCCCCTCACGGGGGGCGCTTATGGCTACACCTTC
. TRBJ2-7 . TRBV4-3 CASSQAPRAEQYEQYF TGCGCCAGCAGCCAAGCCCCGCGGGCTGAACAGTACGAGCAGTACTTC
. TRBJ1-1 . TRBV27 CASSFSGVGRAFF TGTGCCAGCAGTTTTTCAGGTGTTGGAAGAGCTTTCTTT
. TRBJ1-3 once TRBV4-2 CASSQGASGNTIYF TGTGCCAGCAGCCAAGGGGCCTCTGGAAACACCATATATTTT
TRBD1 TRBJ2-2 . TRBV7-2 CASRRDRSNTGELFF TGTGCCAGCAGACGGGACAGATCGAACACCGGGGAGCTGTTTTTT
. TRBJ2-7 . TRBV18 CASSPGRGSYEQYF TGTGCCAGCTCACCTGGCAGGGGTTCCTACGAGCAGTACTTC
TRBD1 TRBJ1-6 . TRBV30 CAWRGQGFSPLHF TGTGCCTGGAGGGGACAGGGATTTTCACCCCTCCACTTT
. TRBJ2-1 . TRBV7-6 CASSPSGGRANEQFF TGTGCCAGCAGCCCATCGGGGGGCAGGGCCAATGAGCAGTTCTTC
. TRBJ2-3 . TRBV29-1 CSADRGTDTQYF TGCAGCGCGGACAGAGGCACAGATACGCAGTATTTT
. TRBJ1-2 . TRBV3-1/TRBV3-2 CASSQDGGAEEGYTF TGTGCCAGCAGCCAAGACGGGGGGGCTGAGGAAGGCTACACCTTC
TRBD1 TRBJ2-2 . TRBV5-8 CASSLVGTARTGELFF TGTGCCAGCAGCTTGGTAGGGACAGCGAGGACCGGGGAGCTGTTTTTT
. TRBJ1-6 . TRBV2 CASSEVRGDSPLHF TGTGCCAGCAGTGAAGTCAGGGGTGATTCACCCCTCCACTTT
TRBD2 TRBJ2-3 . TRBV18 CASSPGLAGVYTQYF TGTGCCAGCTCACCGGGACTAGCGGGAGTATATACGCAGTATTTT
. TRBJ2-1 . TRBV6-6 CATQGNNEQFF TGTGCCACCCAGGGAAACAATGAGCAGTTCTTC
. TRBJ1-2 . TRBV4-1 CASSHLGSSYGYTF TGCGCCAGCAGCCATCTGGGCAGTTCCTATGGCTACACCTTC
. TRBJ2-1 . TRBV28 CASIPGGHYNEQFF TGTGCCAGCATCCCAGGAGGCCACTACAATGAGCAGTTCTTC
. TRBJ1-2 . TRBV7-9 CASSSTGEINYGYTF TGTGCCAGCAGCTCCACAGGAGAGATTAACTATGGCTACACCTTC
TRBD2 TRBJ2-1 . TRBV10-3 CAISAGGGYNEQFF TGTGCCATCAGTGCCGGCGGGGGCTACAATGAGCAGTTCTTC
. TRBJ1-4 . TRBV27 CASSLSRATNEKLFF TGTGCCAGCAGTTTATCCCGTGCAACTAATGAAAAACTGTTTTTT
. TRBJ1-2 . TRBV9 CASRGTFHGYTF TGTGCCAGCAGAGGGACATTCCATGGCTACACCTTC
. TRBJ1-2 once TRBV27 CASSPRPGANYGYTF TGTGCCAGCAGTCCCCGCCCGGGGGCTAACTATGGCTACACCTTC
. TRBJ2-3 . TRBV5-4 CASSLKGRDTDTQYF TGTGCCAGCAGCTTGAAGGGGCGAGACACAGATACGCAGTATTTT
TRBD2 TRBJ2-1 . TRBV19 CASKAGLAVLNEQFF TGTGCCAGTAAGGCGGGACTAGCGGTCTTAAATGAGCAGTTCTTC
. TRBJ2-7 . TRBV7-9 CASSSVQGARAGGGNEQYF TGTGCCAGCAGCTCCGTACAGGGGGCGCGGGCGGGAGGTGGAAACGAGCAGTACTTC
. TRBJ2-5 . TRBV7-9 CASSPAGFLETQYF TGTGCCAGCTCCCCCGCAGGGTTTTTGGAGACCCAGTACTTC
TRBD1 TRBJ2-1 . TRBV19 CASSSYTGTGVYNEQFF TGTGCCAGTAGTTCTTACACCGGGACAGGGGTCTACAATGAGCAGTTCTTC
. TRBJ2-7 few TRBV5-3 CARSSVGTPTYEQYF TGTGCCAGAAGCTCAGTGGGGACACCCACCTACGAGCAGTACTTC
TRBD1 TRBJ2-7 . TRBV7-9 CASSLGGGTGAHEQYF TGTGCCAGCAGCTTAGGGGGTGGGACAGGGGCCCACGAGCAGTACTTC
TRBD2 TRBJ2-1 . TRBV5-6 CASSLLSSGGDSYNEQFF TGTGCCAGCAGCTTGCTCTCTAGCGGGGGGGACTCCTACAATGAGCAGTTCTTC
TRBD1 TRBJ2-2 . TRBV7-8 CASRPGTVPTGELFF TGTGCCAGCAGGCCCGGGACAGTTCCAACCGGGGAGCTGTTTTTT
TRBD2 TRBJ2-7 . TRBV11-2 CASSTGLAGNEQYF TGTGCCAGCAGCACGGGACTAGCGGGAAACGAGCAGTACTTC
TRBD2 TRBJ2-3 . TRBV7-2 CASSYSGGVDTQYF TGTGCCAGCAGCTACAGCGGGGGGGTAGATACGCAGTATTTT
. TRBJ1-1 . TRBV4-1 CASSQAGGGGAFF TGCGCCAGCAGCCAGGCTGGTGGCGGGGGTGCTTTCTTT
TRBD1 TRBJ2-7 . TRBV7-9 CASSFPDRAAYEQYF TGTGCCAGCAGCTTTCCTGACAGGGCGGCCTACGAGCAGTACTTC